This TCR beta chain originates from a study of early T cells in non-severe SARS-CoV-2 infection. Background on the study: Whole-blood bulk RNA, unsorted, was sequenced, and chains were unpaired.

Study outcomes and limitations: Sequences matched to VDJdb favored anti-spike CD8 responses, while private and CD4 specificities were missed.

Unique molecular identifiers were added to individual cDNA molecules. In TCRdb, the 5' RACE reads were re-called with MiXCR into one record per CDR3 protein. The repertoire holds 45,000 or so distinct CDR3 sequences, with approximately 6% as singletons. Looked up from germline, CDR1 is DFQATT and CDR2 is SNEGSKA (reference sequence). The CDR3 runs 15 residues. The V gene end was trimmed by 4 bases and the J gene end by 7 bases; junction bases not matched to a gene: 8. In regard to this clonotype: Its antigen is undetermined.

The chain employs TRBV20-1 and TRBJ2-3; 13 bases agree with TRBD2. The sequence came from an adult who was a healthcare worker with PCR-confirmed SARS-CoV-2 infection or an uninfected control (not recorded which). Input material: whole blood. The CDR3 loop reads CSAIGLAGEPNTQYF. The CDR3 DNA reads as TGCAGTGCTATCGGACTAGCGGGGGAACCGAATACGCAGTATTTT.